A selection of T cell receptor beta chains follows, all from one sample in a study of T cell responses to AZD1222 COVID-19 vaccine. The assay was immunoSEQ multiplex PCR, and TCRdb's table has in-frame clones only and misses some. The sample carries 120,000 or so clones, roughly nine tenths recorded once. The sequences come from peripheral blood, collected on day 0 of AZD1222 vaccination. All receptors come from an adult in good health. Both conserved end residues are part of each CDR3. A D gene is named only where the DNA matches it firmly. Clone sizes are given selectively: once, few, many, or a class where the clone is expanded.

TRBJ1-5,NA,TRBV19,NA,TGTGCCAGTATAGAAGGGGTTGGTGATCAGCCCCAGCATTTT,CASIEGVGDQPQHF
TRBJ2-1,TRBD2,TRBV7-8,NA,TGTGCCAGCAATAACGGGCGGGAGGGCTCCTACAATGAGCAGTTCTTC,CASNNGREGSYNEQFF
TRBJ2-3,NA,TRBV6-6,NA,TGTGCCAGCAGTTACGGTCAAGGAGGAACCCCAGATACGCAGTATTTT,CASSYGQGGTPDTQYF
TRBJ2-7,NA,TRBV4-1,once,TGCGCCAGCAGCCAAGAGGGTCGGAGCAAGAACTACGAGCAGTACTTC,CASSQEGRSKNYEQYF
TRBJ2-2,NA,TRBV6-5,NA,TGTGCCGGGCAGGCCAGTAACACCGGGGAGCTGTTTTTT,CAGQASNTGELFF
TRBJ2-2,TRBD2,TRBV5-6,NA,TGTGCCAGCAGCTTGAGGACTAGCGGGACCTACACCGGGGAGCTGTTTTTT,CASSLRTSGTYTGELFF
TRBJ2-3,NA,TRBV6-6,once,TGTGCCAGCAGCGGATTAGTATCGGGGATAGATACGCAGTATTTT,CASSGLVSGIDTQYF
TRBJ2-3,TRBD2,TRBV5-1,NA,TGCGCCAGCAGGCTAGCGGGACTCGGAGGCACAGATACGCAGTATTTT,CASRLAGLGGTDTQYF
TRBJ1-4,NA,TRBV30,NA,TGTGCCTCTGTTGGTGAAAAACTGTTTTTT,CASVGEKLFF
TRBJ2-5,NA,TRBV7-9,NA,TGTGCCAGCAGCTTACCGGGGAGAAGAGAGACCCAGTACTTC,CASSLPGRRETQYF
TRBJ1-4,NA,TRBV21-1,NA,TGTGCCAGCAGCAATGGGCACCGACTGTTTTTT,CASSNGHRLFF
TRBJ2-2,TRBD1,TRBV7-9,once,TGTGCCAGCAGCTCCCGACAGGGGTTGAACACCGGGGAGCTGTTTTTT,CASSSRQGLNTGELFF
TRBJ2-3,TRBD2,TRBV2,NA,TGTGCCAGCAGTGTAACTAGCGGCACAGATACGCAGTATTTT,CASSVTSGTDTQYF
TRBJ2-1,NA,TRBV3-1/TRBV3-2,NA,TGTGCCAGCAGCCAAGAACTAACTAGAAAGCAGTTCTTC,CASSQELTRKQFF
TRBJ2-5,TRBD1,TRBV5-1,NA,TGCGCCAGCAGCTTGGCGGGACAGCAAGAGACCCAGTACTTC,CASSLAGQQETQYF
TRBJ2-7,NA,TRBV28,NA,TGTGCCAGCAGTCAGGAGGGGGGCTCGCCCTACGAGCAGTACTTC,CASSQEGGSPYEQYF